A selection of T cell receptor beta chains follows, all from one sample in a study of blood T cell repertoires in COVID-19. Method: immunoSEQ multiplex PCR; TCRdb's copy keeps in-frame clones and lacks some. Found here are about 270,000 clones, over 85% of them singletons; the top ten hold 1.5% to 2%. The sequenced sample was PBMCs or T cells enriched from blood (not recorded which). These receptors were collected from a woman in her sixties or seventies who had recovered from COVID-19. Both conserved end residues are part of each CDR3. The D gene is left open where the match is weak. Clone sizes are given selectively: once, few, many, or a class where the clone is expanded.

V gene	D gene	clone size	J gene	CDR3 DNA	CDR3 protein
TRBV28	-	-	TRBJ2-1	TGTGCCAGCAGGTTCACTGATCCCTACAATGAGCAGTTCTTC	CASRFTDPYNEQFF
TRBV7-6	-	-	TRBJ2-2	TGTGCCAGCAGCTTAGCGGTCCAGACCGGGGAGCTGTTTTTT	CASSLAVQTGELFF
TRBV27	-	-	TRBJ1-1	TGTGCCAGCAGTAATTACCCCCCGGGTAGGGGGACACGGGAGGGTGAAGCTTTCTTT	CASSNYPPGRGTREGEAFF
TRBV5-1	-	-	TRBJ1-2	TGCGCCAGCAGCGACCAACAGGCGCTCTATGGCTACACCTTC	CASSDQQALYGYTF
TRBV15	TRBD1	-	TRBJ1-3	TGTGCCACCACACGGGACAGCTCTGGAAACACCATATATTTT	CATTRDSSGNTIYF
TRBV18	-	-	TRBJ1-5	TGTGCCAGCTCACCTGCGGGACCCCAGGATGTTCAGCCCCAGCATTTT	CASSPAGPQDVQPQHF
TRBV25-1	-	-	TRBJ2-7	TGTGCCAGCAGTGCCCAGGGCGAGCAGTACTTC	CASSAQGEQYF
TRBV6-5	TRBD1	-	TRBJ2-7	TGTGCCAGCAAAATAGGACAGGGGAAGTTCTACGAGCAGTACTTC	CASKIGQGKFYEQYF
TRBV3-1/TRBV3-2	TRBD2	few	TRBJ2-2	TGTGCCAGCAGCCAATACGCGACGGGGACTAGCGGGGGAGCGAACACCGGGGAGCTGTTTTTT	CASSQYATGTSGGANTGELFF
TRBV11-2	-	-	TRBJ1-5	TGTGCCAGCAGCTCCCAGACGGGAGATCAGCCCCAGCATTTT	CASSSQTGDQPQHF
TRBV28	TRBD1	-	TRBJ2-4	TGTGCCAGCAGCCGAACCGGGACAGAAAACATTCAGTACTTC	CASSRTGTENIQYF
TRBV9	TRBD2	-	TRBJ2-7	TGTGCCAGCAGCGTAGGTGCGGGAGGTTCCTACGAGCAGTACTTC	CASSVGAGGSYEQYF
TRBV28	TRBD2	-	TRBJ2-3	TGTGCCAGCATCCATAGCGGGAGCACAGATACGCAGTATTTT	CASIHSGSTDTQYF
TRBV28	TRBD1	-	TRBJ1-2	TGTGCCAGCAGCCGGGACAGGGGCTTGAATGGCTACACCTTC	CASSRDRGLNGYTF
TRBV5-1	TRBD1	-	TRBJ2-2	TGCGCCAGCGCCGGGACAGGGGGCACCGGGGAGCTGTTTTTT	CASAGTGGTGELFF
TRBV2	-	many	TRBJ1-3	TGTGCCAGCAGTGCTAACAGCGGGAACACCATATATTTT	CASSANSGNTIYF
TRBV7-2	-	-	TRBJ2-5	TGTGCCAGCAGCTTAGGGGCTAGCCCCACCAGAGAGACCCAGTACTTC	CASSLGASPTRETQYF
TRBV12-3/TRBV12-4	-	once	TRBJ1-1	TGTGCCAGCAGTTTAATGCGGAACACTGAAGCTTTCTTT	CASSLMRNTEAFF
TRBV9	-	-	TRBJ2-5	TGTGCCAGCAGCGTAGGGGTGGGGGCCAGGGAGACCCAGTACTTC	CASSVGVGARETQYF
TRBV24-1	-	-	TRBJ1-2	TGTGCCACCAGTGATCCCTCTAGACTCGACGGGAGTAACTATGGCTACACCTTC	CATSDPSRLDGSNYGYTF
TRBV3-1/TRBV3-2	-	-	TRBJ2-1	TGTGCCAGCAGCCAAGATTTCGGACTGTCTAGCTCCTACAATGAGCAGTTCTTC	CASSQDFGLSSSYNEQFF
TRBV4-1	-	-	TRBJ1-1	TGCGCCAGCAGCCGCGACACTGAAGCTTTCTTT	CASSRDTEAFF
TRBV20-1	-	-	TRBJ2-1	TGCAGTGCCCACGGTGAGCAGTTCTTC	CSAHGEQFF
TRBV24-1	-	-	TRBJ2-3	TGTGCCACCAGTGATTTATACAGGAGCACAGATACGCAGTATTTT	CATSDLYRSTDTQYF
TRBV9	-	-	TRBJ2-1	TGTGCCAGCACCACACGGGGAAGCTCCTACAATGAGCAGTTCTTC	CASTTRGSSYNEQFF
TRBV2	TRBD1	-	TRBJ1-5	TGTGCCAGCACGCCCCAAGGGGGCTATAGCAATCAGCCCCAGCATTTT	CASTPQGGYSNQPQHF
TRBV13	-	-	TRBJ2-7	TGTGCCAGCAGCTTAGGCGAGCGGACCTACGAGCAGTACTTC	CASSLGERTYEQYF